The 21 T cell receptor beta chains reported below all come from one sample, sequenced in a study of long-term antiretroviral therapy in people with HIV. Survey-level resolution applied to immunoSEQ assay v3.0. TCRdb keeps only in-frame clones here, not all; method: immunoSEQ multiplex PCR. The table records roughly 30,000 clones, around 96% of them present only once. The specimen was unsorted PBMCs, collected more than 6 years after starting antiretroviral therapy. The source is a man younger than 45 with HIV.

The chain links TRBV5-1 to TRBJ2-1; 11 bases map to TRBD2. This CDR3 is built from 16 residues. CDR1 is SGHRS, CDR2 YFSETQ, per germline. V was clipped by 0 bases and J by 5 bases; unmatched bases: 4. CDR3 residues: CASSLAASGGNNEQFF. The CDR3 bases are TGCGCCAGCAGCTTGGCCGCTAGCGGGGGGAACAATGAGCAGTTCTTC.

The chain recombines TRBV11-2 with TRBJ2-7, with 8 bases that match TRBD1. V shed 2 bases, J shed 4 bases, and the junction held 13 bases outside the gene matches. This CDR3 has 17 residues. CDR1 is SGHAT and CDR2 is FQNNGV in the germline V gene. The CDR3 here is CASSLIRWAGGDYEQYF. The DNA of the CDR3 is TGTGCCAGCAGCTTAATCCGGTGGGCAGGGGGCGATTACGAGCAGTACTTC.

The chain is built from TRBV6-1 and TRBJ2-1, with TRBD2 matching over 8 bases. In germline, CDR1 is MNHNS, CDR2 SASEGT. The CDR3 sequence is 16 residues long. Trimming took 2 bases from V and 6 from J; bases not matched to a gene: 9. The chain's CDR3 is CASSEMGLVPGNEQFF. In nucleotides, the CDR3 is TGTGCCAGCAGTGAAATGGGACTAGTCCCGGGCAATGAGCAGTTCTTC.

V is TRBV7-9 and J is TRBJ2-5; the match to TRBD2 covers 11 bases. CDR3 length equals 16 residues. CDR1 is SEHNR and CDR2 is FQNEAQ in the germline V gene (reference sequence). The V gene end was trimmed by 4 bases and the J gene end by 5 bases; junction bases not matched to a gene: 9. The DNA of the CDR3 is TGTGCCAGCAGCTCTAGTAGCGGGAGGGCCTGGGAGACCCAGTACTTC. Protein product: CASSSSSGRAWETQYF.

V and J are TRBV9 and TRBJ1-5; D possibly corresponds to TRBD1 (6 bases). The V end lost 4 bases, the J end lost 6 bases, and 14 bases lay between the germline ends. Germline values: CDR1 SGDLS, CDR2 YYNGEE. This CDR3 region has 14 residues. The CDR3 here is CASSSSGESQPQHF. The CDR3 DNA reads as TGTGCCAGCAGCTCGTCAGGGGAAAGTCAGCCCCAGCATTTT.

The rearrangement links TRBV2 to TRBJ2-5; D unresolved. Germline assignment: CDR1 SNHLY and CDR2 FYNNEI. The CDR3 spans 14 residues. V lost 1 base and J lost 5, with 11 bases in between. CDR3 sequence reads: CASSEGGAPETQYF. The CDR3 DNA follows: TGTGCCAGCAGTGAAGGTGGTGCCCCGGAGACCCAGTACTTC. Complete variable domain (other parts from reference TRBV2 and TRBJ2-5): EPEVTQTPSHQVTQMGQEVILRCVPISNHLYFYWYRQILGQKVEFLVSFYNNEISEKSEIFDDQFSVERPDGSNFTLKIRSTKLEDSAMYFCASSEGGAPETQYFGPGTRLLVL.

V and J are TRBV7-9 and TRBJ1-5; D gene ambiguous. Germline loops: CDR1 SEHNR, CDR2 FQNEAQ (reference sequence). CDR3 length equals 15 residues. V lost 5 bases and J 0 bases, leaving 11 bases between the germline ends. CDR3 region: CASSPDGYSNQPQHF. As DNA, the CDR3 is TGTGCCAGCAGCCCCGACGGCTATAGCAATCAGCCCCAGCATTTT.

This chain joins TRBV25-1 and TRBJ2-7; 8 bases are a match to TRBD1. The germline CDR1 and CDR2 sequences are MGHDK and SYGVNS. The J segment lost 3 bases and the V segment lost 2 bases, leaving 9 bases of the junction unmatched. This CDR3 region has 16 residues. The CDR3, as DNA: TGTGCCAGCAGTGAAGTCAGACAGGGGCCTTTCTACGAGCAGTACTTC. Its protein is CASSEVRQGPFYEQYF.

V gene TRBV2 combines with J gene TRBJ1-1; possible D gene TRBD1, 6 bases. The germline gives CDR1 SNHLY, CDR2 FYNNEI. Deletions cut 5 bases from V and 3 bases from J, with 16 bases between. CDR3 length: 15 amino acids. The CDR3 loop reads CASSKHRDTYTEAFF. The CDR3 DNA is TGTGCCAGCAGTAAACACCGGGACACGTACACTGAAGCTTTCTTT. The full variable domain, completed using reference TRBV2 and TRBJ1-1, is EPEVTQTPSHQVTQMGQEVILRCVPISNHLYFYWYRQILGQKVEFLVSFYNNEISEKSEIFDDQFSVERPDGSNFTLKIRSTKLEDSAMYFCASSKHRDTYTEAFFGQGTRLTVV.

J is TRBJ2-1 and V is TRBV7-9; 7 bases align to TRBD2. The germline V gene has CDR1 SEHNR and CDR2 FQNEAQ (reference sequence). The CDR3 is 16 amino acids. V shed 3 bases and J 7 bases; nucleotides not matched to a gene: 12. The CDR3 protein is CASSFGLGWAKNEQFF. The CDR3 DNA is TGTGCCAGCAGCTTCGGACTAGGGTGGGCAAAAAATGAGCAGTTCTTC.

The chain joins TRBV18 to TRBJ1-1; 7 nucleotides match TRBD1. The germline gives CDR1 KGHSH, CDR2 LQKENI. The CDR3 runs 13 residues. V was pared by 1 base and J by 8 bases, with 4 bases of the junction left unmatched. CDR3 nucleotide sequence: TGTGCCAGCTCACCACAGGGGGCTAACGAAGCTTTCTTT. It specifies CASSPQGANEAFF.

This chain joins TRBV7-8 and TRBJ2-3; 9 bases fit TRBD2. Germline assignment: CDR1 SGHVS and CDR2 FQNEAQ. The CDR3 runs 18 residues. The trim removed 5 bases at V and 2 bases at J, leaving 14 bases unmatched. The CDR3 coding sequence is TGTGCCAGCAGCCCCGATTTAACAATAGCGGGGGTCACAGATACGCAGTATTTT. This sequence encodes CASSPDLTIAGVTDTQYF.

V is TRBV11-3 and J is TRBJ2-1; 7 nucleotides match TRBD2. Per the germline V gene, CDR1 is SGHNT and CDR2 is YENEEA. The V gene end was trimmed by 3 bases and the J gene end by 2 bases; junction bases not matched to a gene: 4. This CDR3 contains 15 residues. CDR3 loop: CASSFGLEPYNEQFF. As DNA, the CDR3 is TGTGCCAGCAGCTTCGGACTAGAACCCTACAATGAGCAGTTCTTC. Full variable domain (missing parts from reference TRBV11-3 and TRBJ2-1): EAGVVQSPRYKIIEKKQPVAFWCNPISGHNTLYWYLQNLGQGPELLIRYENEEAVDDSQLPKDRFSAERLKGVDSTLKIQPAELGDSAVYLCASSFGLEPYNEQFFGPGTRLTVL.

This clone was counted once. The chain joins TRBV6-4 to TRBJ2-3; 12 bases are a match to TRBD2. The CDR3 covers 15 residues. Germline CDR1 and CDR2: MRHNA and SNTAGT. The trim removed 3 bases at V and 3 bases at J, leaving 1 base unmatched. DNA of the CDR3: TGTGCCAGCAGTGAGGGGACTAGCGGGACAGATACGCAGTATTTT. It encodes CASSEGTSGTDTQYF.

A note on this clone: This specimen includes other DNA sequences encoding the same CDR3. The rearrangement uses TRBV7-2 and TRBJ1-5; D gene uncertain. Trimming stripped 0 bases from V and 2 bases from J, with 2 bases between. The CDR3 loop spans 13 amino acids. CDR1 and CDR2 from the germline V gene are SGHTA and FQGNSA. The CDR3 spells CASSLARNQPQHF. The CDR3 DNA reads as TGTGCCAGCAGCTTAGCGCGCAATCAGCCCCAGCATTTT.

The CDR3 here is CASSETGGGTEAFF. The CDR3 bases are TGCGCCAGCAGTGAGACAGGGGGGGGGACTGAAGCTTTCTTT. The genes are TRBV10-2 and TRBJ1-1, with 8 nucleotides matching TRBD1. After removal of 2 bases from V and 5 bases from J, the junction contained 4 bases not matched to a gene. The CDR3 is 14 amino acids. Germline V CDR1 and CDR2: WSHSY, SAAADI.

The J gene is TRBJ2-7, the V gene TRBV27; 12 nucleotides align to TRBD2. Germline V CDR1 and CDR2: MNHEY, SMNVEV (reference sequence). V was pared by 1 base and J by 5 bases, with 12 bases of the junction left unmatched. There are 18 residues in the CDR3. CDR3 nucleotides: TGTGCCAGCAGTTTATTAGGGCCTAGCGGGAGGGCTTACAACGAGCAGTACTTC. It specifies CASSLLGPSGRAYNEQYF.

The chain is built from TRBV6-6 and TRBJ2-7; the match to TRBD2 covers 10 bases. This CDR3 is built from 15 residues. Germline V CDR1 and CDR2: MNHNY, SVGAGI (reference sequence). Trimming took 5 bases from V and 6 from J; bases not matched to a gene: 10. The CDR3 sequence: CASSRTSGTRGEQYF. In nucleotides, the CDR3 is TGTGCCAGCAGTCGGACTAGCGGAACCCGCGGCGAGCAGTACTTC.

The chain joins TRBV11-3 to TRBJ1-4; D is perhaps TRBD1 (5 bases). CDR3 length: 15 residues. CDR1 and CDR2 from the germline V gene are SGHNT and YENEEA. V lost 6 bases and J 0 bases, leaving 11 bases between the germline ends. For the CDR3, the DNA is TGTGCCAGCAGTCGTCGACAGACAACTAATGAAAAACTGTTTTTT. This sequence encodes CASSRRQTTNEKLFF.

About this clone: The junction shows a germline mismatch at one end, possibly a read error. In nucleotides, the CDR3 is TGTGCCTGGAGTGGACTAGCGGGAAATGTACGGATCTTC. The encoded protein is CAWSGLAGNVRIF. The rearrangement links TRBV30 to TRBJ2-1; 11 nucleotides align to TRBD2. The CDR3 totals 13 residues. Germline loops: CDR1 GTSNPN, CDR2 SVGIG (reference sequence).

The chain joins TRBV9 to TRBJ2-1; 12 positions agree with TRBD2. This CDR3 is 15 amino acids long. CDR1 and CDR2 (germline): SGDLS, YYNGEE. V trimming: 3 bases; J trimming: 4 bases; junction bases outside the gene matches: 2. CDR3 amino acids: CASSASGRAYNEQFF. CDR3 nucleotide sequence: TGTGCCAGCAGCGCTAGCGGGAGGGCATACAATGAGCAGTTCTTC. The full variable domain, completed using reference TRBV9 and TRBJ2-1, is DSGVTQTPKHLITATGQRVTLRCSPRSGDLSVYWYQQSLDQGLQFLIQYYNGEERAKGNILERFSAQQFPDLHSELNLSSLELGDSALYFCASSASGRAYNEQFFGPGTRLTVL.